The T cell receptor beta chain described here comes from a study of CD8+CD57+ T cells in acquired aplastic anemia. Looking at the study overall: Sorted cells (CD4+ and CD8+) yielded DNA amounts that averaged approximately 3.1 ug.

This clonotype was observed many times. The template used for profiling TCR beta VDJ and CDR3 was genomic DNA. TCRdb ran MiXCR on the reads and lists one entry per CDR3 protein. Of approximately 190,000 distinct CDR3 sequences listed, 40% to 55% are singletons. V gave up 5 bases and J gave up 0 bases, with 20 bases separating them. Germline-derived CDR1 and CDR2 are MGHRA and YSYEKL. The CDR3 sequence is 17 residues long. Individuals selected for sequencing had exhibited CD8+CD57+ cell expansion on flow cytometry. Sequences were obtained from sorted CD4+, CD8+, or CD8+CD57+ T cells (not recorded which) from PBMCs. The rearrangement uses TRBV4-1 and TRBJ2-7, with D possibly called TRBD1 or TRBD2 (6 bases each). This receptor was identified in a human donor with aplastic anemia. This chain's CDR3 is CASSYTGAVPNSYEQYF. The CDR3 bases are TGCGCCAGCAGCTACACGGGGGCGGTTCCTAACTCCTACGAGCAGTACTTC.